Below are 21 T cell receptor beta chains sequenced from a single sample in a study of blood T cells in healthy people across ages. Sample-barcoded 5' priming and a J-beta primer mix drove a second PCR of about 6 to 12 cycles. One entry per CDR3 protein results from TCRdb running MiXCR on the 5' RACE reads. The top ten hold 15% to 17% of the sample, which has hundreds of thousands of distinct CDR3 sequences, around 31% seen once. Input material: blood. These TCRs come from an elderly woman in good health.

This clonotype has at least ten counts. The chain carries TRBV27 and TRBJ2-1; 14 bases align to TRBD2. The junction had 4 bases not matched to a gene; V was cut back by 5 bases and J by 4 bases. Germline V gene sequence: CDR1 MNHEY, CDR2 SMNVEV (reference sequence). The CDR3 spans 16 residues. For the CDR3, the DNA is TGTGCCAGCAGTCCCCGGACTAGCGGGGGGTACAATGAGCAGTTCTTC. Translation: CASSPRTSGGYNEQFF.

This clonotype was seen more than once but under ten times. This rearrangement joins TRBV4-3 to TRBJ1-1, with D hard to call. V gave up 0 bases and J gave up 11 bases, with 10 bases separating them. Looked up from germline, CDR1 is LGHNA and CDR2 is YSLEER. The CDR3 sequence is 12 residues long. CDR3 bases: TGCGCCAGCAGCCAAGATAACACCGGGGCTTTCTTT. It encodes CASSQDNTGAFF.

About this clonotype: A read error may explain this, as a much larger clone is one base away. No conserved phenylalanine or tryptophan ends this CDR3, so it is likely a read error. The chain couples TRBV5-6 to TRBJ1-2; 7 bases map to TRBD1. CDR1 is SGHDT and CDR2 is YYEEEE in the germline V gene. The CDR3 loop spans 14 amino acids. V dropped 4 bases and J dropped 4; count of bases not matched to a gene: 7. CDR3 nucleotide sequence: TGTGCCAGCAGCCCCACAGGGGTTGGCTATGGCTACACCGTC. Protein product: CASSPTGVGYGYTV.

This chain connects TRBV7-9 to TRBJ1-1, with no clear D. CDR1 is SEHNR and CDR2 is FQNEAQ in the germline V gene (reference sequence). Between the trimmed V and J ends, which lost 7 bases and 1 base, there was a span of 10 bases. This CDR3 has 13 amino acids. The DNA of the CDR3 is TGTGCCAGCAAGAACCGGGGGAACACTGAAGCTTTCTTT. This encodes CASKNRGNTEAFF.

This clonotype was detected many times. The chain links TRBV20-1 to TRBJ2-7; D possibly corresponds to TRBD2 (6 bases). CDR1 DFQATT and CDR2 SNEGSKA come from the germline V gene (reference sequence). Trimming pared 0 bases from V and 3 bases from J, leaving 12 bases between. This CDR3 is built from 14 residues. CDR3: CSARDPQGGYEQYF. The CDR3 DNA is TGCAGTGCTAGAGACCCGCAGGGAGGCTACGAGCAGTACTTC.

The chain uses TRBV5-1 and TRBJ2-7; D could derive from TRBD1 or TRBD2 (5 bases each). CDR1 and CDR2 (germline): SGHRS, YFSETQ. V gave up 2 bases and J gave up 1 base, with 16 bases separating them. The CDR3 is made up of 16 amino acids. In nucleotides, the CDR3 is TGCGCCAGCAGCTTACGCAGGGACCTCGTTTCCTACGAGCAGTACTTC. Protein: CASSLRRDLVSYEQYF.

This clonotype was counted many times. The CDR3 DNA follows: TGTGCCAGCAGTTACTTGGGACAGGGAGGGGAGACCCAGTACTTC. Its translation is CASSYLGQGGETQYF. The chain couples TRBV6-2 or TRBV6-3 to TRBJ2-5; 9 bases agree with TRBD1. The CDR3 contains 15 residues. Trimming took 1 base from V and 5 from J; bases not matched to a gene: 5. Per the germline V gene, CDR1 is MNHEY and CDR2 is SVGEGT.

This chain links TRBV28 with TRBJ2-3; TRBD1 agrees at 7 bases. CDR1 MDHEN and CDR2 SYDVKM come from the germline V gene. Trimming at V came to 6 bases and at J to 1 base, leaving 7 bases not matched to a gene. The CDR3 length is 15 residues. The DNA for the CDR3 is TGTGCCAGCAGAGCTGACAGGGCCGGCACAGATACGCAGTATTTT. This encodes CASRADRAGTDTQYF.

This clonotype was seen at least ten times. The chain is built from TRBV3-1 and TRBJ2-7; maybe TRBD1 (7 bases). This CDR3 is built from 17 residues. CDR1 is LGHDT, CDR2 YNNKEL, per germline (reference sequence). Trimming cost V 1 base and J 7 bases, with 23 bases left between them. Here the CDR3 reads CASSQVPGGPSTAEQYF. DNA for the CDR3: TGTGCCAGCAGCCAAGTCCCAGGGGGGCCCTCGACGGCGGAGCAGTACTTC.

This chain uses TRBV20-1 with TRBJ2-7; 7 bases line up with TRBD1. The CDR3 length is 13 residues. CDR1 is DFQATT, CDR2 SNEGSKA, per germline (reference sequence). V lost 6 bases and J lost 3; bases outside the gene matches: 8. CDR3: CSAAGDRYYEQYF. CDR3 DNA sequence: TGCAGTGCCGCCGGGGACAGATACTACGAGCAGTACTTC.

At least ten counts were recorded for this clonotype. The rearrangement joins TRBV7-2 to TRBJ2-1, with 14 bases matching TRBD2. CDR3 size: 19 residues. After removal of 4 bases from V and 4 bases from J, the junction contained 12 bases not matched to a gene. Germline lookup yields CDR1 SGHTA and CDR2 FQGNSA. The DNA of the CDR3 is TGTGCCAGCAGCTCGGGACTAGCGGGGGTCCCGATTATTTACAATGAGCAGTTCTTC. Translation: CASSSGLAGVPIIYNEQFF.

Remarks on this clonotype: With a much larger clone just one base away, this may be a read error. The chain employs TRBV7-8 and TRBJ2-1; 7 bases match TRBD2. The V segment lost 6 bases and the J segment 0 bases; nucleotides outside the gene matches: 5. Germline assignment: CDR1 SGHVS and CDR2 FQNEAQ. This CDR3 region has 15 residues. CDR3 nucleotide sequence: TGTGCCAGCAGGCGGGGGACGTACTCCTACAATGAGCAGTTCTTC. This translates into CASRRGTYSYNEQFF.

DNA for the CDR3: TGTGCCAGTAGTATCGGGACTAAATACGAGCAGTACTTC. This sequence encodes CASSIGTKYEQYF. This chain uses TRBV19 with TRBJ2-7; 7 nucleotides line up with TRBD2. CDR1 LNHDA and CDR2 SQIVND come from the germline V gene (reference sequence). The junction had 3 bases not matched to a gene; V was cut back by 3 bases and J by 4 bases. This CDR3 spans 13 amino acids. Full variable domain (outside the CDR3, taken from reference TRBV19 and TRBJ2-7): DGGITQSPKYLFRKEGQNVTLSCEQNLNHDAMYWYRQDPGQGLRLIYYSQIVNDFQKGDIAEGYSVSREKKESFPLTVTSAQKNPTAFYLCASSIGTKYEQYFGPGTRLTVT.

There are a few counts of this clonotype. This sequence joins TRBV6-2 or TRBV6-3 and TRBJ1-1; no clear D gene. The V end was cut by 6 bases, the J end by 3 bases, with 26 bases between. This CDR3 has 18 amino acids. Germline V gene data show CDR1 as MNHEY and CDR2 as SVGEGT. The CDR3 loop reads CASSLESRTRVSDTEAFF. As DNA, the CDR3 is TGTGCCAGCAGCCTCGAGTCAAGGACCCGAGTATCGGACACTGAAGCTTTCTTT.

This clonotype was observed at least ten times. This chain connects TRBV5-1 to TRBJ2-1; 10 bases agree with TRBD2. The germline gives CDR1 SGHRS, CDR2 YFSETQ. The trim removed 0 bases at V and 10 bases at J, leaving 7 bases unmatched. The CDR3 covers 15 residues. Here the CDR3 DNA reads TGCGCCAGCAGCTTGGATGGTAGCGGGGGGCGCGAGCAGTTCTTC. Translated: CASSLDGSGGREQFF.

This clonotype was detected many times. The gene calls are TRBV6-5 and TRBJ1-5; 8 bases align to TRBD1. The CDR3 contains 16 residues. The germline V gene has CDR1 MNHEY and CDR2 SVGAGI. Trimming removed 5 bases from V and 0 bases from J; junction bases left unmatched: 6. The CDR3 is CASSMGQAYSNQPQHF. Written as DNA, the CDR3 is TGTGCCAGCAGTATGGGACAGGCCTATAGCAATCAGCCCCAGCATTTT.

A word on this clonotype: A read error may be the cause here, since a much bigger clone is one base away. The chain employs TRBV7-9 and TRBJ2-3, with D hard to call. Germline CDR1 is SEHNR and CDR2 is FQNEAQ (reference sequence). This CDR3 is built from 17 residues. Trimming took off 2 bases at V and 4 bases at J, with 19 bases between the two ends. The CDR3 is CASSLREKGGISDTQYF. In DNA form, the CDR3 reads TGTGCCAGCAGCTTACGCGAAAAGGGCGGAATATCAGATACGCAGTATTTT.

This clonotype was counted between two and nine times. This chain uses TRBV7-8 with TRBJ2-4, with 7 bases that match TRBD1. The DNA end lines up better with TRBJ2-7; the J call may be wrong. CDR1 and CDR2 (germline): SGHVS, FQNEAQ. The CDR3 extends over 15 amino acids. CDR3 region: CASSLGRGKSLEQYF. The CDR3 nucleotides read TGTGCCAGCAGCTTAGGCAGGGGGAAGTCTCTCGAGCAGTACTTC.

This clonotype has ten or more counts. This chain uses TRBV20-1 with TRBJ2-1; D not certain. The CDR3 contains 11 residues. Germline V gene sequence: CDR1 DFQATT, CDR2 SNEGSKA (reference sequence). V was clipped by 4 bases and J by 10 bases, with 11 bases between them. The CDR3 reads CSATLSQEQFF. CDR3 in DNA: TGCAGTGCTACTTTGAGCCAGGAGCAGTTCTTC.

In regard to this clonotype: Since a much larger clone is just one base distant, this may be a read error. The chain combines TRBV20-1 with TRBJ2-1; D may match TRBD1 or TRBD2 (6 bases each). The J call may be incorrect, as the DNA end agrees better with TRBJ2-7. CDR1 and CDR2 from the germline V gene are DFQATT and SNEGSKA (reference sequence). The CDR3 sequence is 15 residues long. The CDR3 sequence is CSARDWGASYNEQYF. CDR3 DNA: TGCAGTGCTAGAGATTGGGGGGCCTCCTACAATGAGCAGTACTTC.

The chain is built from TRBV5-4 and TRBJ1-1; perhaps TRBD1 as D (6 bases). The germline CDR1 and CDR2 sequences are SGHNT and YYREEE (reference sequence). The CDR3 runs to 14 residues. The V and J ends lost 4 bases and 1 base respectively, with 11 bases between them. The CDR3 protein is CASSPTGANTEAFF. CDR3 DNA sequence: TGTGCCAGCAGCCCAACGGGGGCGAACACTGAAGCTTTCTTT.